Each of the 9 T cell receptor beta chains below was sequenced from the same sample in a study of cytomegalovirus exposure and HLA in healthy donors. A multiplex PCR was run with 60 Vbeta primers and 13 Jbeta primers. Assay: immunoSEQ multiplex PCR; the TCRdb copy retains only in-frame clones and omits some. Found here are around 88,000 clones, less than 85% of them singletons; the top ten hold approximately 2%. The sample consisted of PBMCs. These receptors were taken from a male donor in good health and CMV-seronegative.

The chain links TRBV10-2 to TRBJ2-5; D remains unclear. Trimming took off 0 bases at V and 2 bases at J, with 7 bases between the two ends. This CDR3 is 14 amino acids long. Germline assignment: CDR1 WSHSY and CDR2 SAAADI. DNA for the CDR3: TGCGCCAGCAGTGAGTCGCGCTCTCAAGAGACCCAGTACTTC. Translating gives CASSESRSQETQYF.

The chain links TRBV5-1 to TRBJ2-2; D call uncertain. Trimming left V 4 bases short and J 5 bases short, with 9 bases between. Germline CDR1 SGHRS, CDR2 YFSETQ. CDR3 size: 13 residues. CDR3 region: CASSVQSTGELFF. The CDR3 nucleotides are TGCGCCAGCAGCGTCCAGTCGACCGGGGAGCTGTTTTTT.

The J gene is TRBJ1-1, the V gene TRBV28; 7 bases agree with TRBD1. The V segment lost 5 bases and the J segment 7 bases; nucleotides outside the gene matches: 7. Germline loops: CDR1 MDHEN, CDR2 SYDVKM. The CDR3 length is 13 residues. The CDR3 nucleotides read TGTGCCAGCAGTCAGGGGGACCTAGGTGAAGCTTTCTTT. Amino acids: CASSQGDLGEAFF.

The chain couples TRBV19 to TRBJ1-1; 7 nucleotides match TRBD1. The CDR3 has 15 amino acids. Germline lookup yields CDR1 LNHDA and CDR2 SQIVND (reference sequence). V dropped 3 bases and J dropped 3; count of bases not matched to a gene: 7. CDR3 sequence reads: CASSIRTGADTEAFF. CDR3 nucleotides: TGTGCCAGTAGTATCCGAACAGGGGCTGACACTGAAGCTTTCTTT.

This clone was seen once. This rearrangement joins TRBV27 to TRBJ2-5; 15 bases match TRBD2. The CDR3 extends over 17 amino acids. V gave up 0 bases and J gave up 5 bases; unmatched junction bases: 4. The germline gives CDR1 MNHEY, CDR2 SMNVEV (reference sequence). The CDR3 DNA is TGTGCCAGCAGTTTATCCCCCGGACTAGCGGGAGGGGAGACCCAGTACTTC. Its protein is CASSLSPGLAGGETQYF.

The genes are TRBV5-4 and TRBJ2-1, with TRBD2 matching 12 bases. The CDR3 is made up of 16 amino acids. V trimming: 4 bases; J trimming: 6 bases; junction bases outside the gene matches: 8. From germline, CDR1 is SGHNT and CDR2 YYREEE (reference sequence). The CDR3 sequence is CASSKGLAGTANEQFF. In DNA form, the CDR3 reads TGTGCCAGCAGCAAAGGACTAGCGGGAACGGCCAATGAGCAGTTCTTC.

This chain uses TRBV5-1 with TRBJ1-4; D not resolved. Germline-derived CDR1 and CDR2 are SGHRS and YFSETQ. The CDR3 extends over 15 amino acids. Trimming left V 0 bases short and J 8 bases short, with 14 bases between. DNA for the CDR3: TGCGCCAGCAGCTTGGGTCCCTCGAGCGGGGAAAAACTGTTTTTT. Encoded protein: CASSLGPSSGEKLFF.

This CDR3 reads CASRRQGFPYNEQFF. CDR3 sequence (DNA): TGTGCCAGCAGGAGACAGGGGTTTCCCTACAATGAGCAGTTCTTC. The chain has TRBV27 and TRBJ2-1; TRBD1 agrees at 8 bases. The CDR3 is 15 residues long. The ends lost 6 bases at V and 2 bases at J; junction bases unmatched: 6. The germline gives CDR1 MNHEY, CDR2 SMNVEV (reference sequence).

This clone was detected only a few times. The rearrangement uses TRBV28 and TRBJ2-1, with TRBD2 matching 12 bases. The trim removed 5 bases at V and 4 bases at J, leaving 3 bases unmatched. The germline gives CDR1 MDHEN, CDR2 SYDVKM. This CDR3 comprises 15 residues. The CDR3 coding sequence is TGTGCCAGCAGTCGGACTAGCGGGGTGTACAATGAGCAGTTCTTC. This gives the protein CASSRTSGVYNEQFF.